One and the same sample provided the 19 T cell receptor beta chains below, sequenced in a study of T-cell reconstitution after alpha-beta-depleted transplantation in children. The TCRbeta library incorporated unique molecular identifiers. TCRdb passed the PCR reads through MiXCR, listing each CDR3 protein once. The sample records 450,000 to 600,000 distinct CDR3 sequences, roughly 33% being singletons. The sample consisted of PBMCs from the stem cell graft donor, taken from the stem cell graft. These receptors all come from a human donor who donated a stem cell graft to a child with aplastic anemia.

This clonotype was observed a few times. The chain employs TRBV12-5 and TRBJ1-1; possible D gene TRBD1, 5 bases. The length of the CDR3 is 13 residues. V lost 3 bases and J 5 bases, leaving 10 bases between the germline ends. Germline values: CDR1 LGHNT, CDR2 FRNRAP. The CDR3 is CASGLDRRTEAFF. CDR3 DNA: TGTGCTAGTGGTTTAGACAGAAGAACTGAAGCTTTCTTT.

The V and J genes are TRBV29-1 and TRBJ2-3, with TRBD2 identical over 12 bases. The germline CDR1 and CDR2 sequences are SQVTM and ANQGSEA. The CDR3 spans 14 residues. J lost 3 bases, V lost 5 bases, and 3 bases had no gene match. The CDR3, as DNA: TGCAGCGTTAGGACTAGCGGGAATACAGATACGCAGTATTTT. Translated, it gives CSVRTSGNTDTQYF.

J is TRBJ2-7 and V is TRBV6-6, with a weak D call TRBD2 (6 bases). V lost 6 bases, J lost 3 bases, and 12 bases lay in between. The CDR3 totals 13 residues. The V gene's germline CDR1 is MNHNY and CDR2 SVGAGI (reference sequence). The CDR3 is CASSRDLSYEQYF. In DNA form, the CDR3 reads TGTGCCAGCAGCCGGGACTTAAGCTACGAGCAGTACTTC.

This clonotype was observed a handful of times. The DNA for the CDR3 is TGCAGTGCAGAGGGGGGTACGGCTACTAATGAAAAACTGTTTTTT. Amino acids: CSAEGGTATNEKLFF. The chain has TRBV20-1 and TRBJ1-4; TRBD1 might be the D (6 bases). CDR3 length: 15 residues. In germline, CDR1 is DFQATT, CDR2 SNEGSKA (reference sequence). V was shortened by 6 bases and J by 2 bases, with 16 bases between the two germline ends.

The chain combines TRBV7-2 with TRBJ2-7; either TRBD1 or TRBD2 may supply D (6 bases each). V was shortened by 5 bases and J by 2 bases, with 13 bases between the two germline ends. CDR3 length: 14 amino acids. Germline V gives CDR1 SGHTA, CDR2 FQGNSA. CDR3: CASSLQGLTYEQYF. The CDR3 bases are TGTGCCAGCAGCCTACAGGGACTGACCTACGAGCAGTACTTC.

V and J are TRBV11-2 and TRBJ2-5; TRBD2 might be the D (6 bases). Germline V gene lookup returns CDR1 SGHAT and CDR2 FQNNGV. The V end lost 4 bases, the J end lost 4 bases, and 22 bases lay between the germline ends. This CDR3 comprises 17 residues. The CDR3 DNA reads TGTGCCAGCAGCTCTCCAGCCCGGGGGAAGGGAGGAGAGACCCAGTACTTC. It is translated as CASSSPARGKGGETQYF. Drawing the rest from reference TRBV11-2 and TRBJ2-5, the complete variable domain is EAGVAQSPRYKIIEKRQSVAFWCNPISGHATLYWYQQILGQGPKLLIQFQNNGVVDDSQLPKDRFSAERLKGVDSTLKIQPAKLEDSAVYLCASSSPARGKGGETQYFGPGTRLLVL.

The J gene is TRBJ2-1, the V gene TRBV7-9; 9 nucleotides agree with TRBD2. The V gene's germline CDR1 is SEHNR and CDR2 FQNEAQ (reference sequence). This CDR3 has 15 amino acids. Trimming took 1 base from V and 7 from J; bases not matched to a gene: 5. Written as DNA, the CDR3 is TGTGCCAGCAGCTTAGGACTAGCGGTGGGGAATGAGCAGTTCTTC. Protein: CASSLGLAVGNEQFF. The entire variable domain, with the rest obtained from reference TRBV7-9 and TRBJ2-1, is as follows: DTGVSQNPRHKITKRGQNVTFRCDPISEHNRLYWYRQTLGQGPEFLTYFQNEAQLEKSRLLSDRFSAERPKGSFSTLEIQRTEQGDSAMYLCASSLGLAVGNEQFFGPGTRLTVL.

The chain links TRBV5-1 to TRBJ2-3; D gene ambiguous. CDR3 length: 15 amino acids. V lost 3 bases, J lost 0 bases, and 11 bases lay in between. Germline CDR1 reads SGHRS; CDR2 reads YFSETQ. The CDR3 nucleotides are TGCGCCAGCAGCTCCACCCCTCCGAGCACAGATACGCAGTATTTT. This encodes CASSSTPPSTDTQYF.

This clonotype was counted a few times. The chain links TRBV12-3 or TRBV12-4 to TRBJ1-5, with D perhaps TRBD1 (5 bases). V gave up 6 bases and J gave up 2 bases, with 14 bases separating them. The CDR3 totals 15 residues. CDR3 residues: CASSPERGGNQPQHF. Written as DNA, the CDR3 is TGTGCCAGCAGCCCCGAGAGGGGTGGCAATCAGCCCCAGCATTTT.

The V gene is TRBV6-2 or TRBV6-3, the J gene TRBJ2-7; 12 bases align to TRBD2. V lost 6 bases to trimming and J lost 0 bases; unmatched junction nucleotides: 3. Germline values: CDR1 MNHEY, CDR2 SVGEGT. The CDR3 has 15 amino acids. The CDR3, as DNA: TGTGCCAGCAGGCAGACTAGCGGGAGCTCCTACGAGCAGTACGTC. Translation gives CASRQTSGSSYEQYV.

The chain joins TRBV4-3 to TRBJ2-2; 9 bases line up with TRBD1. The CDR3 covers 16 residues. Germline trimming cut 4 bases from V and 6 bases from J; bases unmatched to any gene: 9. The germline gives CDR1 LGHNA, CDR2 YSLEER. In nucleotides, the CDR3 is TGCGCCAGCAGCCCCGGGACAGGGAGGGTTGCCGGGGAGCTGTTTTTT. Amino acid sequence: CASSPGTGRVAGELFF.

This clonotype has a handful of counts. The V call is TRBV13, the J call TRBJ2-1; 8 bases are a match to TRBD2. The ends lost 4 bases at V and 3 bases at J; junction bases unmatched: 8. Germline V gene sequence: CDR1 PRHDT, CDR2 FYEKMQ (reference sequence). This CDR3 has 16 residues. The CDR3 coding sequence is TGTGCCAGCAGCTCATTAGCGGGACTAGACTACAATGAGCAGTTCTTC. Protein sequence: CASSSLAGLDYNEQFF.

The chain recombines TRBV7-7 with TRBJ2-1; D is perhaps TRBD2 (6 bases). V shed 5 bases and J shed 3 bases, with 14 bases lying between them. This CDR3 is 15 amino acids long. Germline CDR1 is SSHAT and CDR2 is FNYEAQ (reference sequence). Here the CDR3 reads CASSASGLNYNEQFF. CDR3 sequence (DNA): TGTGCCAGCAGCGCCAGCGGGCTGAACTACAATGAGCAGTTCTTC. Looking up the rest from reference TRBV7-7 and TRBJ2-1 gives the full variable domain: GAGVSQSPRYKVTKRGQDVTLRCDPISSHATLYWYQQALGQGPEFLTYFNYEAQPDKSGLPSDRFSAERPEGSISTLTIQRTEQRDSAMYRCASSASGLNYNEQFFGPGTRLTVL.

A few counts support this clonotype. The chain joins TRBV12-3 or TRBV12-4 to TRBJ2-7, with 9 bases matching TRBD1. The CDR3 length is 15 residues. V lost 3 bases to trimming and J lost 4 bases; unmatched junction nucleotides: 7. Here the CDR3 reads CASSFPGQGTYEQYV. CDR3 in DNA: TGTGCCAGCAGTTTTCCGGGACAGGGAACTTACGAGCAGTACGTC.

Concerning this clonotype itself: The junction departs from germline at one end; a sequencing error may be responsible. The chain joins TRBV20-1 to TRBJ2-3, with TRBD2 identical over 10 bases. The CDR3 extends over 12 amino acids. Germline lookup yields CDR1 DFQATT and CDR2 SNEGSKA (reference sequence). CDR3 sequence reads: CRASGSHDTQYF. In nucleotides, the CDR3 is TGCAGGGCTAGCGGGAGCCACGATACGCAGTATTTT.

This chain joins TRBV13 and TRBJ2-1; the D is unclear. Looked up from germline, CDR1 is PRHDT and CDR2 is FYEKMQ (reference sequence). The CDR3 consists of 14 residues. The germline V and J ends were trimmed by 6 bases and 5 bases, with 14 bases remaining between them. This chain's CDR3 is CASSQFNVDNEQFF. Here the CDR3 DNA reads TGTGCCAGCAGTCAGTTCAATGTGGACAATGAGCAGTTCTTC.

The chain combines TRBV4-3 with TRBJ1-2, with 8 bases fitting TRBD1. Germline CDR1 and CDR2: LGHNA and YSLEER. V shed 3 bases, J shed 6 bases, and the junction held 6 bases outside the gene matches. CDR3 size: 14 residues. This CDR3 is CASSQRRTGNGYTF. The CDR3 DNA follows: TGCGCCAGCAGCCAGCGCAGGACAGGGAATGGCTACACCTTC.

The CDR3 sequence: CVIKAELTDTQYF. Here the CDR3 DNA reads TGTGTCATTAAGGCAGAACTCACAGATACGCAGTATTTT. V is TRBV7-6 and J is TRBJ2-3; D gene unclear. CDR3 length equals 13 residues. The germline V gene has CDR1 SGHVS and CDR2 FNYEAQ.

In the case of this clonotype: This may be a read error, as it is one base from a much larger clone. V is TRBV7-3 and J is TRBJ2-3; D is possibly TRBD2 (5 bases). Trimming took off 5 bases at V and 2 bases at J, with 8 bases between the two ends. The CDR3 has 13 amino acids. Germline CDR1 and CDR2: SGHTA and FQGTGA. CDR3: CASSPGNTDTQYF. CDR3 DNA sequence: TGTGCCAGCAGCCCCGGGAACACAGATACGCAGTATTTT.